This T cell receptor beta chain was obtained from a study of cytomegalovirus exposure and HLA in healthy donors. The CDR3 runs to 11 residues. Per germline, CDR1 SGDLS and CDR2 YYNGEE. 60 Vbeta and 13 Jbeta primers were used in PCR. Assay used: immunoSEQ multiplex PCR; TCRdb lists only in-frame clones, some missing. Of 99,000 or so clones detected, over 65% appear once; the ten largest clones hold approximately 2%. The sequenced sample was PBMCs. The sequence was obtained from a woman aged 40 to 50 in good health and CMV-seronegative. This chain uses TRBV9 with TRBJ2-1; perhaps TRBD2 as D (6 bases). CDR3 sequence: CASWRASEQFF. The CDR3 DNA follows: TGTGCGAGTTGGAGGGCTAGTGAGCAGTTCTTC.